The clone carrying this TCR beta chain was recorded only once. The V end was cut by 6 bases, the J end by 1 base, with 15 bases between. Germline CDR1 and CDR2: SEHNR and FQNEAQ (reference sequence). The CDR3 covers 15 residues. Generated by immunoSEQ multiplex PCR, the TCRdb table keeps only in-frame clones and is missing some. The sample has 20,000 to 25,000 clones; 78% are singletons. The sample originates from a study of somatic mutations in cytotoxic T cells in rheumatoid arthritis. The sequenced material came from CD8+ T cells sorted from blood. This TCR derives from an adult with rheumatoid arthritis. This chain connects TRBV7-9 to TRBJ1-2, with a tentative D call TRBD1 (5 bases). The CDR3 nucleotides read TGTGCCAGCAGACACGGGGGAACCCGTAACTATGGCTACACCTTC. This gives the protein CASRHGGTRNYGYTF. Drawing the rest from reference TRBV7-9 and TRBJ1-2, the complete variable domain is DTGVSQNPRHKITKRGQNVTFRCDPISEHNRLYWYRQTLGQGPEFLTYFQNEAQLEKSRLLSDRFSAERPKGSFSTLEIQRTEQGDSAMYLCASRHGGTRNYGYTFGSGTRLTVV.